A single sample is the source of the 28 T cell receptor beta chains below, sequenced in a study of blood T cell repertoires in COVID-19. Data came from immunoSEQ multiplex PCR; TCRdb stores just in-frame clones and leaves some out. This sample yields 100,000 to 150,000 clones, of which over 70% are seen a single time; 3.5% to 4% belongs to the top ten. Sequences were obtained from peripheral blood. These receptor sequences come from a woman between 45 and 65 years old with acute or convalescent COVID-19.

This clone was picked up a small number of times. The rearrangement uses TRBV7-8 and TRBJ2-1, with TRBD2 matching 7 bases. CDR1 is SGHVS, CDR2 FQNEAQ, per germline. The CDR3 extends over 15 amino acids. Trimming took 1 base from V and 3 from J; bases not matched to a gene: 3. This chain's CDR3 is CASSLGAGSYNEQFF. The CDR3 DNA is TGTGCCAGCAGCTTAGGAGCGGGAAGCTACAATGAGCAGTTCTTC.

The CDR3 protein is CASSLGGTQTNQPQHF. The CDR3 DNA reads TGTGCCAGCAGCTTAGGGGGGACACAGACCAATCAGCCCCAGCATTTT. The chain has TRBV13 and TRBJ1-5, with D possibly being TRBD1 (6 bases). Trimming left V 0 bases short and J 3 bases short, with 12 bases between. Per germline, CDR1 PRHDT and CDR2 FYEKMQ (reference sequence). The CDR3 sequence is 16 residues long.

In DNA form, the CDR3 reads TGTGCCTGGACTCGGGTAGCAGGGTCGCCTGAAGCTTTCTTT. Translating it yields CAWTRVAGSPEAFF. The chain recombines TRBV30 with TRBJ1-1; D is perhaps TRBD1 (5 bases). The CDR3 is made up of 14 amino acids. Germline CDR1 reads GTSNPN; CDR2 reads SVGIG (reference sequence). V lost 4 bases, J lost 6 bases, and 18 bases lay in between. Full variable domain (rest looked up from reference TRBV30 and TRBJ1-1): SQTIHQWPATLVQPVGSPLSLECTVEGTSNPNLYWYRQAAGRGLQLLFYSVGIGQISSEVPQNLSASRPQDRQFILSSKKLLLSDSGFYLCAWTRVAGSPEAFFGQGTRLTVV.

For the CDR3, the DNA is TGCGCCAGCAGCTTGGCAGGGGACCAGCCCCAGCATTTT. Protein sequence: CASSLAGDQPQHF. This chain joins TRBV5-1 and TRBJ1-5; a possible D gene is TRBD1 (6 bases). Per germline, CDR1 SGHRS and CDR2 YFSETQ. Trimming cost V 0 bases and J 7 bases, with 8 bases left between them. This CDR3 spans 13 amino acids.

V usage is TRBV19 and J usage is TRBJ1-2; 8 bases are a match to TRBD1. V shed 5 bases, J shed 8 bases, and the junction held 13 bases outside the gene matches. This CDR3 contains 15 residues. The germline gives CDR1 LNHDA, CDR2 SQIVND (reference sequence). CDR3 sequence reads: CASSRDQAGGYGYTF. CDR3 in DNA: TGTGCCAGTAGTCGCGACCAGGCAGGGGGCTACGGCTACACCTTC.

This sequence joins TRBV29-1 and TRBJ1-4; no clear D. V lost 5 bases, J lost 4 bases, and 14 bases lay in between. The germline V gene encodes CDR1 SQVTM and CDR2 ANQGSEA. This CDR3 has 14 residues. CDR3 sequence reads: CSVRVSPYNEKLFF. The CDR3 DNA sequence: TGCAGCGTTCGTGTTAGCCCGTATAATGAAAAACTGTTTTTT.

The V gene is TRBV11-2, the J gene TRBJ2-1; D is uncertain. Trimming pared 1 base from V and 4 bases from J, leaving 5 bases between. This CDR3 has 13 amino acids. Germline CDR1 SGHAT, CDR2 FQNNGV. The CDR3, as DNA: TGTGCCAGCAGCTTAGTAGTGTACAATGAGCAGTTCTTC. This translates into CASSLVVYNEQFF.

The chain carries TRBV28 and TRBJ1-2, with TRBD1 identical over 8 bases. There are 13 residues in the CDR3. With V trimmed by 6 bases and J by 6 bases, 6 bases remained unmatched. The germline gives CDR1 MDHEN, CDR2 SYDVKM. In DNA form, the CDR3 reads TGTGCCAGCAGAACTACAGGGGGGAATGGCTACACCTTC. Residues: CASRTTGGNGYTF.

The gene calls are TRBV19 and TRBJ2-3; D is perhaps TRBD1 (6 bases). V was clipped by 10 bases and J by 3 bases, with 20 bases between them. Per germline, CDR1 LNHDA and CDR2 SQIVND (reference sequence). The CDR3 length is 15 residues. The CDR3 DNA reads TGTGCCACGAAGCGACAGGTCTGGGCGACAGATACGCAGTATTTT. It codes for CATKRQVWATDTQYF.

V and J are TRBV10-3 and TRBJ1-1, with 7 nucleotides matching TRBD1. Trimming cost V 2 bases and J 0 bases; bases outside gene matches: 6. This CDR3 has 16 residues. Germline V gives CDR1 ENHRY, CDR2 SYGVKD. The CDR3 coding sequence is TGTGCCATCAGTGAGACGGGAGGGACAGTGAACACTGAAGCTTTCTTT. Protein product: CAISETGGTVNTEAFF.

The rearrangement links TRBV2 to TRBJ1-5; D remains ambiguous. The germline gives CDR1 SNHLY, CDR2 FYNNEI. The V end lost 4 bases, the J end lost 6 bases, and 10 bases lay between the germline ends. The CDR3 contains 13 residues. CDR3 nucleotide sequence: TGTGCCAGCAGTGGAGGGTTTAGTCAGCCCCAGCATTTT. It is translated as CASSGGFSQPQHF.

The V gene is TRBV28, the J gene TRBJ1-1; maybe TRBD1 (5 bases). Trimming pared 4 bases from V and 5 bases from J, leaving 11 bases between. This CDR3 is built from 13 residues. Germline-derived CDR1 and CDR2 are MDHEN and SYDVKM. The CDR3 nucleotides read TGTGCCAGCAGTTCATTCGGGGGGACTGAAGCTTTCTTT. It encodes CASSSFGGTEAFF.

This chain uses TRBV19 with TRBJ1-1, with unresolved D. The CDR3 covers 15 residues. V lost 5 bases to trimming and J lost 3 bases, with 16 bases between them. In germline, CDR1 is LNHDA, CDR2 SQIVND (reference sequence). This CDR3 reads CASSPTEGLYTEAFF. The CDR3 DNA sequence: TGTGCCAGTAGTCCCACCGAGGGCCTATACACTGAAGCTTTCTTT.

Written as DNA, the CDR3 is TGTGCCAGCAGCGTAGATTCTAGCGGGGTAAATGAGCAGTTCTTC. Its translation: CASSVDSSGVNEQFF. V usage is TRBV9 and J usage is TRBJ2-1; 9 bases map to TRBD2. Trimming removed 0 bases from V and 7 bases from J; junction bases left unmatched: 5. CDR1 and CDR2 from the germline V gene are SGDLS and YYNGEE. This CDR3 has 15 residues.

This clone was seen more than once but under ten times. The chain employs TRBV7-9 and TRBJ2-1; 11 bases match TRBD2. V was pared by 5 bases and J by 8 bases, with 11 bases of the junction left unmatched. The CDR3 is 16 residues long. Looked up from germline, CDR1 is SEHNR and CDR2 is FQNEAQ (reference sequence). The CDR3 nucleotides are TGTGCCAGCAGCCCCGGGACTAGCGGTTATGGGGATGAGCAGTTCTTC. This sequence encodes CASSPGTSGYGDEQFF.

This clone was counted once. This rearrangement joins TRBV28 to TRBJ1-1, with D unresolved. CDR3 size: 14 residues. The germline gives CDR1 MDHEN, CDR2 SYDVKM. V lost 7 bases and J 3 bases, leaving 15 bases between the germline ends. CDR3 region: CASTIGGFDTEAFF. CDR3 nucleotide sequence: TGTGCCAGCACAATAGGAGGGTTTGACACTGAAGCTTTCTTT.

J is TRBJ1-1 and V is TRBV6-5, with D uncertain. The V gene's germline CDR1 is MNHEY and CDR2 SVGAGI. The CDR3 runs 13 residues. V was clipped by 5 bases and J by 1 base, with 8 bases between them. The CDR3 loop is CASSINRNTEAFF. The CDR3 DNA reads as TGTGCCAGCAGTATTAATCGGAACACTGAAGCTTTCTTT.

The rearrangement joins TRBV9 to TRBJ2-1; 8 nucleotides line up with TRBD2. In germline, CDR1 is SGDLS, CDR2 YYNGEE. After removal of 3 bases from V and 2 bases from J, the junction contained 4 bases not matched to a gene. The length of the CDR3 is 15 residues. The CDR3 reads CASSGSGSPYNEQFF. CDR3 sequence (DNA): TGTGCCAGCAGCGGAAGCGGGAGCCCCTACAATGAGCAGTTCTTC.

V and J are TRBV3-1 (or the pseudogene TRBV3-2) and TRBJ1-2; 7 positions match TRBD1. Germline trimming cut 4 bases from V and 12 bases from J; bases unmatched to any gene: 11. The CDR3 has 13 amino acids. Germline V gene sequence: CDR1 LGHDT, CDR2 YNNKEL (reference sequence). CDR3 region: CASSPTGTAWHTF. CDR3 bases: TGTGCCAGCAGCCCGACAGGGACGGCATGGCACACCTTC.

The V call is TRBV27, the J call TRBJ2-7; D call uncertain. Per the germline V gene, CDR1 is MNHEY and CDR2 is SMNVEV (reference sequence). V was clipped by 3 bases and J by 3 bases, with 3 bases between them. The CDR3 sequence is 11 residues long. CDR3 residues: CASSFGYEQYF. In nucleotides, the CDR3 is TGTGCCAGCAGTTTCGGCTACGAGCAGTACTTC.

V and J are TRBV27 and TRBJ2-5, with 12 bases fitting TRBD2. This CDR3 has 16 amino acids. Germline loops: CDR1 MNHEY, CDR2 SMNVEV (reference sequence). The trim removed 8 bases at V and 0 bases at J, leaving 7 bases unmatched. The CDR3 region has the DNA TGTGCCAGCCGACCCCTAGCGGGAGGGCACCAAGAGACCCAGTACTTC. Its translation: CASRPLAGGHQETQYF.

This clone was seen only a few times. The rearrangement links TRBV19 to TRBJ1-4; D not resolved. The CDR3 length is 12 residues. The V gene lost 5 bases and the J gene lost 5 bases, with 6 bases spanning the gap. The germline CDR1 and CDR2 sequences are LNHDA and SQIVND (reference sequence). CDR3 sequence (DNA): TGTGCCAGTAGTCCGGGAAATGAAAAACTGTTTTTT. Amino acids: CASSPGNEKLFF.

The count of this clone is one. J is TRBJ2-1 and V is TRBV3-1 (or the pseudogene TRBV3-2), with D perhaps TRBD1 (5 bases). The CDR3 totals 14 residues. Looked up from germline, CDR1 is LGHDT and CDR2 is YNNKEL (reference sequence). The V and J ends lost 1 base and 9 bases respectively, with 13 bases between them. The CDR3 reads CASSQVGPSGEQFF. The CDR3 DNA reads as TGTGCCAGCAGCCAAGTGGGGCCCTCGGGTGAGCAGTTCTTC.

The chain couples TRBV7-9 to TRBJ2-1; the D gene is possibly TRBD1 (6 bases). CDR1 and CDR2 (germline): SEHNR, FQNEAQ (reference sequence). The CDR3 covers 14 residues. Trimming shortened V by 1 base and J by 7 bases, and 11 bases separated the two germline ends. The CDR3 DNA is TGTGCCAGCAGCTTAGGCGTCAGGGGTAATGAGCAGTTCTTC. Protein: CASSLGVRGNEQFF.

The J gene is TRBJ1-3, the V gene TRBV18; weak D call: TRBD1 (6 bases). V gave up 6 bases and J gave up 0 bases, with 15 bases separating them. The CDR3 totals 16 residues. CDR1 is KGHSH and CDR2 is LQKENI in the germline V gene. CDR3 DNA: TGTGCCAGCTCTCGGGAAACAGGGAGCTCTGGAAACACCATATATTTT. This codes for CASSRETGSSGNTIYF. Based on the CDR3 plus reference TRBV18 and TRBJ1-3, the full variable domain is NAGVMQNPRHLVRRRGQEARLRCSPMKGHSHVYWYRQLPEEGLKFMVYLQKENIIDESGMPKERFSAEFPKEGPSILRIQQVVRGDSAAYFCASSRETGSSGNTIYFGEGSWLTVV.

V usage is TRBV30 and J usage is TRBJ2-3, with 7 bases matching TRBD2. This CDR3 is 14 amino acids long. The ends lost 1 base at V and 7 bases at J; junction bases unmatched: 8. Germline V gene data show CDR1 as GTSNPN and CDR2 as SVGIG (reference sequence). DNA of the CDR3: TGTGCCTGGAGTGAAACCGCGGGGGTAAATACGCAGTATTTT. It specifies CAWSETAGVNTQYF.

This clone was observed a single time. The chain links TRBV2 to TRBJ2-7, with no clear D. From germline, CDR1 is SNHLY and CDR2 FYNNEI. This CDR3 comprises 11 residues. The V gene lost 7 bases and the J gene lost 7 bases, with 11 bases spanning the gap. The CDR3 region is CASTPVSEQYF. The CDR3 DNA is TGTGCCAGCACCCCGGTGAGTGAGCAGTACTTC.

The chain combines TRBV2 with TRBJ1-4; 9 bases map to TRBD1. Per the germline V gene, CDR1 is SNHLY and CDR2 is FYNNEI. The CDR3 contains 16 residues. V shed 8 bases, J shed 8 bases, and the junction held 15 bases outside the gene matches. As DNA, the CDR3 is TGTGCCAGCGCTGGGGAAACAGGGGGCGCGGAGGAAAAACTGTTTTTT. The encoded protein is CASAGETGGAEEKLFF.